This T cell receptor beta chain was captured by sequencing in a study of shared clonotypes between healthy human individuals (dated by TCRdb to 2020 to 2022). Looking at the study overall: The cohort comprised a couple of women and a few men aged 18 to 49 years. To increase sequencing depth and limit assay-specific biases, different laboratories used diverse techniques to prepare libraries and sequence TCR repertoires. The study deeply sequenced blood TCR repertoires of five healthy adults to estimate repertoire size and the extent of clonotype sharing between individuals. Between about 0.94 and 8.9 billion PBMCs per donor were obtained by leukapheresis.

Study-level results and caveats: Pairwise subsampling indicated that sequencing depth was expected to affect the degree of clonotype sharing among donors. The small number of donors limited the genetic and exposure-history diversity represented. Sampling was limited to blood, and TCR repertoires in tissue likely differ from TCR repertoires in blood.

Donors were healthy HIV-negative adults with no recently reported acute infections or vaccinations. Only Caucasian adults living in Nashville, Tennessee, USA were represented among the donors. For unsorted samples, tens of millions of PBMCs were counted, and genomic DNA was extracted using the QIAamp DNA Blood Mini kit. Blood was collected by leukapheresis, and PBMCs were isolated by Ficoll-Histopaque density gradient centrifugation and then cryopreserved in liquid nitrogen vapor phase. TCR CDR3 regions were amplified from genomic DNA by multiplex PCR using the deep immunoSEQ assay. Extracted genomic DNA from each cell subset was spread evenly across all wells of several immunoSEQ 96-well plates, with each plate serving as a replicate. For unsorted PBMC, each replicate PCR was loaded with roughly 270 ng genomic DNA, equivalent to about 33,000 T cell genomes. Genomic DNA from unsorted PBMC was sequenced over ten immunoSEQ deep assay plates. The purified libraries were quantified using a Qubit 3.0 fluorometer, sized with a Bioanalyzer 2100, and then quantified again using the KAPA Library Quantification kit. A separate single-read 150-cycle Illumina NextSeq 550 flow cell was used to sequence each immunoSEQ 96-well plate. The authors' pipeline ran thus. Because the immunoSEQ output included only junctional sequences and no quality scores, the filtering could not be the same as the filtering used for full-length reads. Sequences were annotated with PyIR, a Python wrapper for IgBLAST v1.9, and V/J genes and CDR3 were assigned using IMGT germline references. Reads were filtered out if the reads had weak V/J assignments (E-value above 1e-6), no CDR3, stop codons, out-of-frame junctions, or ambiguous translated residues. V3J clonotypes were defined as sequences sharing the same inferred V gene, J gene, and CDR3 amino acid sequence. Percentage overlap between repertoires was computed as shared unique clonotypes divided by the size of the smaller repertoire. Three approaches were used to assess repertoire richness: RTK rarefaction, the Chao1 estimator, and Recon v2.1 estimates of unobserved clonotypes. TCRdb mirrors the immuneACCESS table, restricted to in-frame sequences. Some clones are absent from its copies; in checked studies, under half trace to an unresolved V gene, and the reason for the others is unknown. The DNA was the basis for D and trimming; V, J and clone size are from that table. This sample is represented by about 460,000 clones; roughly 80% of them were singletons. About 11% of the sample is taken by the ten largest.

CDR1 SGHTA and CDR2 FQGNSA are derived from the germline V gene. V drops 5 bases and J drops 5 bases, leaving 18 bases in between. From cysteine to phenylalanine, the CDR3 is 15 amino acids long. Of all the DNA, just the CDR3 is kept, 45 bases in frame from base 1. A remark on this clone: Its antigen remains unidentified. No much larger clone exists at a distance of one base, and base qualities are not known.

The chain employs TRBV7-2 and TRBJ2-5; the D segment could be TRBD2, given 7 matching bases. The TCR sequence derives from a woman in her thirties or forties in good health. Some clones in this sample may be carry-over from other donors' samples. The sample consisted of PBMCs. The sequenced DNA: TGTGCCAGCAGCCAACCTGTGGGGGGGGCGGAGACCCAGTACTTC. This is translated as CASSQPVGGAETQYF.